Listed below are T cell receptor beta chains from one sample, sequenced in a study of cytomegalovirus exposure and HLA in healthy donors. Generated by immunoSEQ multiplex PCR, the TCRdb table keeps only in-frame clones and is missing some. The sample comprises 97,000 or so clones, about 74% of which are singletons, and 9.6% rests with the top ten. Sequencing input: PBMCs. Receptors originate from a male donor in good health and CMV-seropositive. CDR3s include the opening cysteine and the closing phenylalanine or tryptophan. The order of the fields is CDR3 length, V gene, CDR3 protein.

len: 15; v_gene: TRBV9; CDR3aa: CASSVAPLGAYEQYF
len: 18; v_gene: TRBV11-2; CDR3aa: CASSLKGFGLASRETQYF
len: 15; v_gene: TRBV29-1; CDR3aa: CSVRLAGGLAGELFF
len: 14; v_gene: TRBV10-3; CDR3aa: CAISREAKTGELFF
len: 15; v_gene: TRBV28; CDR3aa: CASSRGGYSGNTIYF
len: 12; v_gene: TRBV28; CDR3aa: CASNQLAREQYF
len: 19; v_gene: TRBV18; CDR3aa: CASSPMRDRFWGGSYEQYF
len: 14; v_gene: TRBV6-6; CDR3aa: CASSYGLAYNEQFF
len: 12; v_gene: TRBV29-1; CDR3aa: CSVQVSSYEQYF
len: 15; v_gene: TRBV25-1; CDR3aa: CASSAGQRYTDTQYF
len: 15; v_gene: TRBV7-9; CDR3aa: CSSSLEITSEYEQFF
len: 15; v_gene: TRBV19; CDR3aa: CASSIGTSGNNEQFF
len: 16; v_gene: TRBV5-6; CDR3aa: CASIQWGTSGSYTQYF
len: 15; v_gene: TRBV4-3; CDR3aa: CASSQGGSMKETQYF
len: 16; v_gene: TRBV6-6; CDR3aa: CASSPRGGEGFYEQYF
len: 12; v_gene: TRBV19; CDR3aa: CASRTGTGVMYF
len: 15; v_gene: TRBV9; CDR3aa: CASSVEGDSTDTQYF
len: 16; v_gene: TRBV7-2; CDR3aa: CASSSQGGEGQDEQFF
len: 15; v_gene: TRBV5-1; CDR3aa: CASSTGPQGSDTQYF
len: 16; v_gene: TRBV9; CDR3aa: CASSVAAGVRGDTQYF
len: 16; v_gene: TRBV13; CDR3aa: CASSAGLAGGPGEQYF
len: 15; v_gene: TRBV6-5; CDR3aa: CASSLDGLNDGKLFF
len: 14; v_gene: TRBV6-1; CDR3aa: CASRRPDRIAEAFF
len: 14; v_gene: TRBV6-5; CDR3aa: CASKASGSPHEQYF
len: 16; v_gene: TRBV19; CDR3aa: CASSIEGLSGANVLTF
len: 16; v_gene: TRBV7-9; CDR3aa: CASSRTVLADQETQYF
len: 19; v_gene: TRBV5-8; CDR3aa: CASILDDRGLPANTGELFF
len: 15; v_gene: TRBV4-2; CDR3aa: CASSVEDRPWETQYF
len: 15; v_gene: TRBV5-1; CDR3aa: CASSLRTGGAETQYF
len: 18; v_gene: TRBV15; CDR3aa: CATSRLGLAGGPRETQYF
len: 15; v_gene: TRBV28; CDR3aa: CASRGAGSLNQPQHF
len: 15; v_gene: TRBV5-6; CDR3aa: CASSEIQKMNTEAFF
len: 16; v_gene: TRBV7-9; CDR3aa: CASSSQGGGRHNEQFF
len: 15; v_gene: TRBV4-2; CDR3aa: CASSQIADSSYEQYF
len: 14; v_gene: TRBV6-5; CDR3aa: CASSTETPPYEQYF
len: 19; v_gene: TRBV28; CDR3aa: CASSFVRRTGGEGTGELFF
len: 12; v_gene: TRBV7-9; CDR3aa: CASSFPLETQFF
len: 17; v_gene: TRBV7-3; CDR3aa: CASSLGPVGQGASEQFF
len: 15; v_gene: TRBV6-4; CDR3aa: CASSDLAGAYNEQFF
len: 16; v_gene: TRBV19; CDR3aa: CATADQHRVTGNTIYF
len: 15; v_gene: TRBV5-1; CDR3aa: CASSPTGGHGETQYF
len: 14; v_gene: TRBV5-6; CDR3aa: CASSTRGGENIQYF
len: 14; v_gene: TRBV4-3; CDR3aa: CASSQDTSRNTIYF
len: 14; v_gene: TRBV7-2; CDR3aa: CASSLGDRNTEAFF
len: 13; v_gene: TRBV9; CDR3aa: CASSVAGTDTQYF
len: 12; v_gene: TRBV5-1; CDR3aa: CASSLPTYEQYF
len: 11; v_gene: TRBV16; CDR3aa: CASSPLSGYTF
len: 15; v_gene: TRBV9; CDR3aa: CASSVELASHNEQFF
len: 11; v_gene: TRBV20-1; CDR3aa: CSARMDYEQYF
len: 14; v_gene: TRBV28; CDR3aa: CASSLSAGGNIQYF
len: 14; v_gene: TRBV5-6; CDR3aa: CASSSGHRSNTIYF
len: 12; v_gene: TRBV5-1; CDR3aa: CASSSLAGEQYF